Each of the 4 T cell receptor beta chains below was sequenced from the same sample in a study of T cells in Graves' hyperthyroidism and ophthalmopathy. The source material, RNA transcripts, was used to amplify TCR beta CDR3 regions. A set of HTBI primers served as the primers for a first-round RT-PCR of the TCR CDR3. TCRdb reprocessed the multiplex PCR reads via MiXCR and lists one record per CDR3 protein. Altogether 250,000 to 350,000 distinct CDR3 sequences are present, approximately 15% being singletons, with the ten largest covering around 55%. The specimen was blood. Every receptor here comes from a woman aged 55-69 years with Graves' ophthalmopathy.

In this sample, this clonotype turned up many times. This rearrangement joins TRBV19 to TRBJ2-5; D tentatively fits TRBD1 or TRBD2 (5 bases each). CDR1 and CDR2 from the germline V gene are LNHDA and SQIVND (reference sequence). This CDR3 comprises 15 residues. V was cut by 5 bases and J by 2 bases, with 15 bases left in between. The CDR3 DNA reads TGTGCCAGTAGTGATCCGGGACGTCCACAAGAGACCCAGTACTTC. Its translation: CASSDPGRPQETQYF.

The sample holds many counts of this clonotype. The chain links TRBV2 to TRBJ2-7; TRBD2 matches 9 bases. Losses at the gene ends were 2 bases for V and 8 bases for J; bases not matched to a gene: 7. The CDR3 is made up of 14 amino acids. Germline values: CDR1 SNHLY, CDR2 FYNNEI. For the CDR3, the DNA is TGTGCCAGCAGTGAAATCGGCGGGAGGGGGAAGCAGTACTTC. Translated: CASSEIGGRGKQYF.

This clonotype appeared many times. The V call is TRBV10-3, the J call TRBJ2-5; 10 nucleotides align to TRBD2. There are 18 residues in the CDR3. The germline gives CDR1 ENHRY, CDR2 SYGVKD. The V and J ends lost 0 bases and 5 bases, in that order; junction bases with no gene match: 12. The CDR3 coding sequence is TGTGCCATCAGTGAGTCTTCCTACCCTAGCGGGAGTAACGAGACCCAGTACTTC. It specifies CAISESSYPSGSNETQYF.

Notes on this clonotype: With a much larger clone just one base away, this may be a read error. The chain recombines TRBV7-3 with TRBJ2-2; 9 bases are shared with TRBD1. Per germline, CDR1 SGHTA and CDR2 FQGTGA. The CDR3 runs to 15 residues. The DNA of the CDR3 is TGTGCCAGCAGCAACAGGGGGCAGAACACCGGGGAGCTGCTTTTT. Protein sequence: CASSNRGQNTGELLF.